This is a list of T cell receptor beta chains from one sample in a study of sequential checkpoint blockade in melanoma. Repertoires were generated with immunoSEQ multiplex PCR, while TCRdb's copy carries only in-frame clones and drops some. The data show roughly 23,000 clones, nearly 70% seen once. The source was CD8+ T cells sorted from blood (inferred from file names), collected from a patient given nivolumab and ipilimumab in sequence. These receptors were taken from a human donor with melanoma. CDR3s include the opening cysteine and the closing phenylalanine or tryptophan. The D gene is left open where the match is weak. Not all rows give a size; the values are once, few, many and, for expanded clones, a class.

TRBJ1-1 TRBV5-1 - - CASSLAVSLTKNTEAFF TGCGCCAGCAGCTTGGCGGTTTCACTAACCAAGAACACTGAAGCTTTCTTT
TRBJ2-7 TRBV27 - TRBD2 CATGGAYEQYF TGTGCCACGGGAGGGGCTTACGAGCAGTACTTC
TRBJ1-1 TRBV19 - - CASSIQTGTEAFF TGTGCCAGTAGTATACAAACAGGAACTGAAGCTTTCTTT
TRBJ1-2 TRBV4-1 - - CASSHPGGGYGYTF TGCGCCAGCAGCCACCCCGGGGGGGGCTATGGCTACACCTTC
TRBJ2-7 TRBV6-1 - - CASSVLYEQYF TGTGCCAGCAGTGTCCTGTACGAGCAGTACTTC
TRBJ2-3 TRBV9 - - CASSADLRGQYF TGTGCCAGCAGTGCGGACTTACGGGGGCAGTATTTT
TRBJ1-2 TRBV6-6 - - CASSYPDRRNYGYTF TGTGCCAGCAGTTACCCGGACAGAAGAAACTATGGCTACACCTTC
TRBJ2-7 TRBV5-4 - - CASSFPGSSYEQYF TGTGCCAGCAGCTTTCCGGGGAGCTCCTACGAGCAGTACTTC
TRBJ1-4 TRBV5-6 - TRBD1 CASSLRQGREKLFF TGTGCCAGCAGCTTACGACAGGGAAGGGAAAAACTGTTTTTT
TRBJ1-2 TRBV6-1 few TRBD1 CASSETGTGYGYTF TGTGCCAGCAGTGAAACAGGGACAGGGTACGGCTACACCTTC
TRBJ2-1 TRBV27 - TRBD1 CASSGQGPYNEQFF TGTGCCAGCAGTGGACAGGGACCCTACAATGAGCAGTTCTTC
TRBJ2-5 TRBV9 - - CASSVAGTGETQYF TGTGCCAGCAGCGTAGCGGGAACGGGGGAGACCCAGTACTTC
TRBJ1-5 TRBV5-1 - - CASSPTGLGVQPQHF TGCGCCAGCAGCCCCACAGGGTTGGGTGTTCAGCCCCAGCATTTT
TRBJ2-5 TRBV5-4 - - CASSLDGQQETQYF TGTGCCAGCAGCTTGGATGGACAGCAAGAGACCCAGTACTTC
TRBJ1-2 TRBV7-9 - - CASSLSGYGYTF TGTGCCAGCAGCTTATCGGGGTATGGCTACACCTTC
TRBJ2-3 TRBV7-7 - - CASSLTPQGRGYRTDTQYF TGTGCCAGCAGCTTAACCCCCCAGGGGCGGGGGTACCGCACAGATACGCAGTATTTT
TRBJ2-7 TRBV5-4 once TRBD1 CASSWPDRGYEQYF TGTGCCAGCAGCTGGCCGGACAGGGGTTACGAGCAGTACTTC
TRBJ2-2 TRBV4-1 - TRBD1 CASSEQGDLSGELFF TGCGCCAGCAGCGAACAGGGGGACCTCTCCGGGGAGCTGTTTTTT
TRBJ2-1 TRBV5-4 - - CASRFGGSYNEQFF TGTGCCAGCAGATTCGGGGGCTCCTACAATGAGCAGTTCTTC
TRBJ2-1 TRBV9 - TRBD1 CASSDRGFYNEQFF TGTGCCAGCAGCGACAGGGGTTTCTACAATGAGCAGTTCTTC
TRBJ1-4 TRBV19 few - CASSPGTYEKLFF TGTGCCAGCAGTCCCGGGACATATGAAAAACTGTTTTTT
TRBJ2-2 TRBV5-8 once - CASSLSYGGDFAGELFF TGTGCCAGCAGCTTGTCATACGGGGGTGATTTCGCCGGGGAGCTGTTTTTT
TRBJ2-3 TRBV7-3 - - CASSPGKADTQYF TGTGCCAGCAGCCCAGGGAAAGCAGATACGCAGTATTTT
TRBJ2-2 TRBV9 - - CASRAGDYPGELFF TGTGCCAGCAGAGCAGGGGACTACCCCGGGGAGCTGTTTTTT
TRBJ1-2 TRBV27 - TRBD1 CASRTGGHGYTF TGTGCCAGCAGGACAGGGGGCCATGGCTACACCTTC
TRBJ1-1 TRBV4-1 - - CASSPGGTEAFF TGCGCCAGCAGCCCGGGCGGGACTGAAGCTTTCTTT
TRBJ1-5 TRBV6-1 - - CASSEAWGRRFNQPQHF TGTGCCAGCAGTGAAGCGTGGGGGAGGAGGTTCAATCAGCCCCAGCATTTT
TRBJ2-6 TRBV7-8 - - CASSAHGAGANVLTF TGTGCCAGCAGCGCCCACGGGGCTGGGGCCAACGTCCTGACTTTC
TRBJ2-3 TRBV7-3 - TRBD1 CASSDRVGDTQYF TGTGCCAGCAGCGACAGGGTAGGAGATACGCAGTATTTT
TRBJ1-6 TRBV5-4 few - CASSLAEVSVHNSPLHF TGTGCCAGCAGCTTGGCCGAGGTCTCAGTTCATAATTCACCCCTCCACTTT
TRBJ1-2 TRBV6-5 few - CASSQDTGGYTF TGTGCCAGCAGTCAGGACACGGGCGGCTACACCTTC